The source of this TCR beta chain is a study of glioma-infiltrating T cells (dated by TCRdb to about 2016). With respect to the entire study: The study sequenced TCR alpha- and beta-chain repertoires from glioma tissue, from non-neoplastic brain tissue and from matched peripheral blood mononuclear cells. To measure divergence between tissue and blood T-cell populations, each tissue-infiltrating repertoire was compared with the peripheral blood repertoire of the same patient. The paired cohort was made up of three low-grade glioma patients, 7 or 8 primary glioblastoma patients and three non-glioma patients who contributed non-neoplastic brain tissue. On the study overall, not on this receptor specifically: Very few CDR3 sequences were shared between tissue and blood, attributed to high CDR3 diversity and limited sampling. VJ-independent divergence between tissue and blood was found to be below expectation in non-neoplastic patients but above expectation in all gliomas, particularly low-grade gliomas. Group comparisons rested on small numbers: three non-neoplastic, three low-grade glioma and 7 or 8 glioblastoma patients.

Compared with germline, V lacks 10 bases and J lacks 6 bases; bases without a gene match: 5. CDR1 and CDR2 (MNHEY, SVGEGT) derive from the germline V gene. The CDR3 runs 12 residues from the cysteine to the phenylalanine. The sequence is cut down to CDR3 DNA, 36 bases in frame from base 1. Comment on this clonotype: Its antigen remains unidentified. There are no base qualities to consult, and no much larger clone falls within one base.

The iRepertoire nested amplicon-rescue multiplex PCR (arm-PCR) platform was used to amplify TCR alpha and beta CDR3 regions from RNA. One-step reverse transcription and amplification used about 95-400 ng of tissue mRNA or PBMC total RNA as input. Following bead purification, Illumina adapters were added by a secondary multiplex PCR, and libraries between 200 and 400 bp were gel-purified. The libraries contained internal 6-nucleotide barcodes that were used for demultiplexing. Libraries were sequenced on an Illumina MiSeq with 2x220 or 2x250 nucleotide paired-end reads. Processing in the source paper ran as follows. Paired reads were merged using FLASH 1.2.11 and aligned with BWA-MEM to the GRCh37 human genome, and TRA and TRB reads were then extracted. V and J assignment used an IMGT-derived reference of cassette sequences and CDR3 motifs that included pseudogenes. Three-frame translation of reads was performed, and productive CDR3s were defined as those with a C...FGXG motif and no stop codons. Clonotypes were defined as unique combinations of V-J cassette pair and CDR3 amino acid sequence. Filtering of reads was based on Hamming distance, with the threshold set by the sequence error rate of each sample in mapped regions. TCRdb's own reprocessing of the public reads used fastp at Q25 and MiXCR and kept productive beta chains. Records with the same CDR3 protein are collapsed into one entry carrying the most frequent genes and DNA. TCRdb assigned the V and J calls; the authors' analysis was not used. The sample profile shows tens of thousands of distinct CDR3 sequences; 40% of them were found once. The top ten clones comprise less than 45% of the sample.

The chain is made from TRBV6-2 or TRBV6-3 and TRBJ2-7; 11 middle bases align to TRBD2. This receptor was identified in a human donor with low-grade glioma or glioblastoma, undergoing nonglioma brain surgery, or in good health (not recorded which). The sequenced material came from glioma tissue, nonneoplastic brain tissue, or PBMCs (not recorded which). The CDR3: CAITGTSGEQYF. The sequenced DNA is TGTGCCATAACCGGGACTAGCGGCGAGCAGTACTTC.